One sample yielded the 27 T cell receptor beta chains listed below, sequenced in a study of T cell clonality in common variable immunodeficiency. Study-level points and caveats: Common variable immunodeficiency TCR beta sequences reportedly had fewer deletions and N-nucleotide insertions.

Sequencing was performed with immunoSEQ multiplex PCR; in TCRdb, only in-frame clones are kept and a portion is missing. The repertoire has more than 7,000 clones, none seen only once; the ten largest take around 5%. Their antigens are not known. The specimen sequenced was peripheral blood mononuclear cells. These receptor sequences come from a human donor with common variable immunodeficiency.

This clone was seen more than once but under ten times. The read ends 3 residues before the CDR3 terminus; that terminus is restored from the germline J gene. This chain joins TRBV7-6 and TRBJ1-1; D gene unclear. Deletions cut 5 bases from V and 6 bases from J, with 19 bases between. The germline gives CDR1 SGHVS, CDR2 FNYEAQ. There are 15 residues in the CDR3. CDR3 bases read: TGTGCCAGCAGCACCGGTGGTGCGGGCGAGGCTGAA. Translation gives CASSTGGAGEAE. The entire CDR3 protein is CASSTGGAGEAEAFF.

This clone came up a few times. The read gets to within 3 residues of the CDR3 end, and the germline J gene fills in the rest. The rearrangement uses TRBV7-2 and TRBJ2-1; D might be TRBD2 (6 bases). Trimming left V 5 bases short and J 6 bases short, with 11 bases between. This CDR3 contains 13 residues. The germline CDR1 and CDR2 sequences are SGHTA and FQGNSA. The part of the CDR3 DNA that was read is TGTGCCAGCAGCCCTTACGGGGGCAATGAG. Protein: CASSPYGGNE. The CDR3 reads in full as CASSPYGGNEQFF.

This clone is medium-sized in the sample. Read coverage stops 3 residues before the CDR3 terminus; the germline J gene supplies the remainder. This rearrangement joins TRBV5-4 to TRBJ2-1; tentative D call: TRBD1 (6 bases). V lost 2 bases and J 8 bases, leaving 8 bases between the germline ends. This CDR3 comprises 12 residues. The germline gives CDR1 SGHNT, CDR2 YYREEE (reference sequence). The CDR3 spells CASSFSGDEQFF. CDR3 bases read: TGTGCCAGCAGCTTTTCAGGGGATGAG.

With respect to this clone: Read sequence stops 3 residues before the CDR3 end, and the germline J gene provides the missing end. V is TRBV5-6 and J is TRBJ2-1; 7 nucleotides align to TRBD1. The CDR3 is 13 residues long. V dropped 2 bases and J dropped 9; count of bases not matched to a gene: 5. CDR1 is SGHDT and CDR2 is YYEEEE in the germline V gene. The covered CDR3 bases are TGTGCCAGCAGCTTACCCCAGGGGGTTGAG. It encodes CASSLPQGVE. Given in full, the CDR3 is CASSLPQGVEQFF. Based on the CDR3 plus reference TRBV5-6 and TRBJ2-1, the full variable domain is DAGVTQSPTHLIKTRGQQVTLRCSPKSGHDTVSWYQQALGQGPQFIFQYYEEEERQRGNFPDRFSGHQFPNYSSELNVNALLLGDSALYLCASSLPQGVEQFFGPGTRLTVL.

This clone appeared a few times. The read falls 3 residues short of the CDR3 end, and the missing part is taken from the germline J gene. The V call is TRBV7-9, the J call TRBJ1-2; D ambiguous. Germline lookup yields CDR1 SEHNR and CDR2 FQNEAQ (reference sequence). This CDR3 region has 13 residues. V was shortened by 1 base and J by 5 bases, with 8 bases between the two germline ends. The sequenced CDR3 bases are TGTGCCAGCAGCTTAGATAGCAGTTATGGC. It specifies CASSLDSSYG. The whole CDR3 sequence reads CASSLDSSYGYTF.

This clone turned up a few times. The read gets to within 3 residues of the CDR3 end, and the germline J gene fills in the rest. The chain carries TRBV19 and TRBJ1-6; TRBD1 aligns across 7 bases. Germline CDR1 LNHDA, CDR2 SQIVND (reference sequence). This CDR3 comprises 13 residues. The V gene end was trimmed by 4 bases and the J gene end by 9 bases; junction bases not matched to a gene: 3. The sequenced CDR3 bases are TGTGCCAGTAGTAGACAGGGAAGTTCACCC. The encoded protein is CASSRQGSSP. The whole CDR3 sequence is CASSRQGSSPLHF.

The CDR3 spells CASSSSTGADTQYF. Incomplete CDR3 DNA: TGTGCCAGCAGCTCCTCGACTGGAGCAGATACG. This chain uses TRBV7-9 with TRBJ2-3; D gene ambiguous. The read halts 3 residues ahead of the CDR3 end, with the missing end drawn from the germline J gene. Per germline, CDR1 SEHNR and CDR2 FQNEAQ (reference sequence). Trimming took 4 bases from V and 4 from J, leaving 12 bases between them. The CDR3 runs 14 residues.

This clone has more than one count but fewer than ten. The CDR3 extends 3 residues past the end of the read, so its final part is completed from the germline J gene. The chain couples TRBV7-6 to TRBJ2-1, with 10 bases aligning to TRBD2. Germline V gene sequence: CDR1 SGHVS, CDR2 FNYEAQ. Trimming took 5 bases from V and 9 from J; bases not matched to a gene: 7. This CDR3 is 14 amino acids long. The sequenced part of the CDR3 DNA is TGTGCCAGCAGCCTAACTAGCGGGAATAGTGAG. Translated: CASSLTSGNSE. In full, the CDR3 is CASSLTSGNSEQFF.

By share, this clone ranks as medium-sized. Incomplete CDR3 DNA: TGTGCCAGTTCCGGGACTAGCGGGATCCGCACAGATACG. This encodes CASSGTSGIRTDT. The entire CDR3 reads CASSGTSGIRTDTQYF. The chain is built from TRBV2 and TRBJ2-3, with 13 bases lining up with TRBD2. The read ends 3 residues before the CDR3 terminus; that terminus is restored from the germline J gene. Trimming removed 9 bases from V and 1 base from J; junction bases left unmatched: 7. Germline values: CDR1 SNHLY, CDR2 FYNNEI. This CDR3 has 16 residues.

This clone occurred a few times. The read ends 3 residues shy of where the CDR3 ends; the end is completed using the germline J gene. The chain combines TRBV5-1 with TRBJ2-5; 8 bases align to TRBD1. CDR1 is SGHRS, CDR2 YFSETQ, per germline. After removal of 7 bases from V and 5 bases from J, the junction contained 10 bases not matched to a gene. The CDR3 has 14 residues. The CDR3 bases that were read are TGCGCCAGCGCAGAGCAGGGGGCATGGGAGACC. Translation gives CASAEQGAWET. The whole CDR3 sequence reads CASAEQGAWETQYF.

This clone was detected a few times. The CDR3 end is not reached by the read, which stops 3 residues before it; the germline J gene fills it in. The genes are TRBV7-6 and TRBJ2-3; 7 bases are shared with TRBD2. The CDR3 spans 14 residues. The V gene end was trimmed by 3 bases and the J gene end by 3 bases; junction bases not matched to a gene: 3. The germline V gene has CDR1 SGHVS and CDR2 FNYEAQ. The CDR3: CASSFGGGTDTQYF. The sequenced part of the CDR3 DNA is TGTGCCAGCAGCTTCGGGGGAGGGACAGATACG.

A remark on this clone: The sequence runs out 3 residues before the end of the CDR3; the remainder is reconstructed from the germline J gene. The chain combines TRBV2 with TRBJ2-2; 8 nucleotides line up with TRBD1. CDR3 length: 14 amino acids. V lost 10 bases, J lost 3 bases, and 7 bases stayed unmatched. Germline-derived CDR1 and CDR2 are SNHLY and FYNNEI. The CDR3 loop is CATPGTGDTGELFF. The CDR3 DNA, read in part, is TGTGCCACCCCCGGGACAGGAGACACCGGGGAG.

This clone was observed a handful of times. The read comes to an end 3 residues before the CDR3 does, leaving the germline J gene to fill in the end. The chain employs TRBV18 and TRBJ1-1; tentatively, D is TRBD1 (5 bases). CDR1 KGHSH and CDR2 LQKENI come from the germline V gene. This CDR3 has 13 residues. CDR3 protein: CASSPPGGDAAFF. The covered CDR3 bases are TGTGCCAGCTCACCACCTGGCGGGGACGCA.

This clone was counted between two and nine times. The read is 3 residues too short to cover the CDR3 end, so that end is filled in from the germline J gene. The V gene is TRBV6-2 or TRBV6-3, the J gene TRBJ2-2, with D maybe TRBD2 (5 bases). There are 15 residues in the CDR3. Per germline, CDR1 MNHEY and CDR2 SVGEGT. Trimming pared 3 bases from V and 3 bases from J, leaving 11 bases between. CDR3 residues: CASSYGLAHTGELFF. CDR3 DNA, as far as it was read: TGTGCCAGCAGTTATGGGCTAGCCCACACCGGGGAG.

This clone was recorded a few times. The read ends 3 residues shy of where the CDR3 ends; the end is completed using the germline J gene. The rearrangement links TRBV19 to TRBJ2-4; unclear D gene. Deletions cut 3 bases from V and 1 base from J, with 7 bases between. Per germline, CDR1 LNHDA and CDR2 SQIVND (reference sequence). This CDR3 has 14 residues. The DNA read from the CDR3 is TGTGCCAGTAGTATTATACTCGCCAAAAACATT. Protein sequence: CASSIILAKNI. The whole CDR3 is CASSIILAKNIQYF.

There are a few counts of this clone. The CDR3 end lies 3 residues beyond the end of the read and is filled in from the germline J gene. The rearrangement uses TRBV18 and TRBJ1-4; TRBD1 agrees at 9 bases. The CDR3 is 18 residues long. CDR1 and CDR2 (germline): KGHSH, LQKENI. After removal of 3 bases from V and 5 bases from J, the junction contained 13 bases not matched to a gene. The sequenced CDR3 bases are TGTGCCAGCTCACCCGGGACAGGGACCGGAAGATACAATGAAAAA. Encoded protein: CASSPGTGTGRYNEK. The entire CDR3 protein is CASSPGTGTGRYNEKLFF. The complete variable domain, with remaining parts taken from reference TRBV18 and TRBJ1-4, reads NAGVMQNPRHLVRRRGQEARLRCSPMKGHSHVYWYRQLPEEGLKFMVYLQKENIIDESGMPKERFSAEFPKEGPSILRIQQVVRGDSAAYFCASSPGTGTGRYNEKLFFGSGTQLSVL.

For this clone: The DNA ends 3 residues before the CDR3 does, and the rest of the CDR3 is filled in from the germline J gene. The chain recombines TRBV7-9 with TRBJ2-5, with 7 bases identical to TRBD1. Losses at the gene ends were 1 base for V and 2 bases for J; bases not matched to a gene: 4. Germline V gene lookup returns CDR1 SEHNR and CDR2 FQNEAQ (reference sequence). The CDR3 extends over 15 amino acids. The CDR3 protein is CASSLGDRAQETQYF. The CDR3 bases that were read are TGTGCCAGCAGCTTAGGAGACAGGGCGCAAGAGACC. Drawing the rest from reference TRBV7-9 and TRBJ2-5, the complete variable domain is DTGVSQNPRHKITKRGQNVTFRCDPISEHNRLYWYRQTLGQGPEFLTYFQNEAQLEKSRLLSDRFSAERPKGSFSTLEIQRTEQGDSAMYLCASSLGDRAQETQYFGPGTRLLVL.

With respect to this clone: The sequence runs out 3 residues before the end of the CDR3; the remainder is reconstructed from the germline J gene. The chain joins TRBV6-2 or TRBV6-3 to TRBJ2-6; TRBD2 is a possible D gene (6 bases). The CDR3 loop spans 16 amino acids. Germline values: CDR1 MNHEY, CDR2 SVGEGT. Trimming pared 7 bases from V and 0 bases from J, leaving 13 bases between. The CDR3 loop is CASTEKGLSGANVLTF. Incomplete CDR3 DNA: TGTGCCAGCACCGAAAAGGGACTCTCTGGGGCCAACGTC.

Turning to this clone: The read gets to within 3 residues of the CDR3 end, and the germline J gene fills in the rest. This chain uses TRBV7-6 with TRBJ2-3, with TRBD1 matching 8 bases. V shed 5 bases, J shed 1 base, and the junction held 8 bases outside the gene matches. Germline CDR1 is SGHVS and CDR2 is FNYEAQ. The CDR3 has 16 amino acids. CDR3 loop: CASSTQTGARTDTQYF. CDR3 DNA, as far as it was read: TGTGCCAGCAGCACCCAGACAGGGGCCCGCACAGATACG.

As to this clone: With the read ending 3 residues before the CDR3 end, the germline J gene is used to fill in that end. The gene calls are TRBV7-2 and TRBJ2-1, with D uncertain. V gave up 2 bases and J gave up 8 bases, with 13 bases separating them. CDR3 length equals 14 residues. From germline, CDR1 is SGHTA and CDR2 FQGNSA. The CDR3 protein is CASSLLDLVDEQFF. The covered CDR3 bases are TGTGCCAGCAGCTTACTAGATCTAGTAGATGAG. The entire variable domain, with the rest obtained from reference TRBV7-2 and TRBJ2-1, is as follows: GAGVSQSPSNKVTEKGKDVELRCDPISGHTALYWYRQSLGQGLEFLIYFQGNSAPDKSGLPSDRFSAERTGGSVSTLTIQRTQQEDSAVYLCASSLLDLVDEQFFGPGTRLTVL.

This clone was counted a few times. The read gets to within 3 residues of the CDR3 end, and the germline J gene fills in the rest. This chain uses TRBV7-9 with TRBJ2-3; D may be TRBD1 (5 bases). Germline V lookup: CDR1 SEHNR, CDR2 FQNEAQ (reference sequence). Trimming took 5 bases from V and 4 from J, leaving 13 bases between them. The CDR3 covers 14 residues. The sequenced part of the CDR3 DNA is TGTGCCAGCAGCGCAGGCTGGGGCCCAGATACG. Translation: CASSAGWGPDT. The whole CDR3 region reads CASSAGWGPDTQYF.

About this clone itself: Read data end 3 residues before the CDR3 end; the end is taken from the germline J gene. The chain links TRBV7-6 to TRBJ2-1, with TRBD2 matching 7 bases. Per the germline V gene, CDR1 is SGHVS and CDR2 is FNYEAQ. The CDR3 length is 15 residues. V was clipped by 8 bases and J by 4 bases; unmatched bases: 11. CDR3 in amino acids: CASGVERDWYNEQFF. The sequenced CDR3 bases are TGTGCCAGCGGCGTAGAGCGGGATTGGTACAATGAG.

Worth noting for this clone: Read sequence stops 3 residues before the CDR3 end, and the germline J gene provides the missing end. J is TRBJ2-1 and V is TRBV7-9, with TRBD2 as a possible D gene (7 bases). Trimming left V 1 base short and J 7 bases short, with 14 bases between. The CDR3 has 15 amino acids. Per germline, CDR1 SEHNR and CDR2 FQNEAQ (reference sequence). CDR3 loop: CASSLERGGGNEQFF. CDR3 bases read: TGTGCCAGCAGCTTAGAGAGGGGGGGTGGGAATGAG.

This clone came up a few times. The read gets to within 3 residues of the CDR3 end, and the germline J gene fills in the rest. This rearrangement joins TRBV13 to TRBJ2-7, with TRBD1 identical over 8 bases. Trimming took 8 bases from V and 1 from J; bases not matched to a gene: 4. Germline values: CDR1 PRHDT, CDR2 FYEKMQ (reference sequence). The CDR3 contains 13 residues. The CDR3 here is CASRDRGSYEQYF. Partial CDR3 DNA: TGTGCCAGCCGCGACAGGGGTTCCTACGAG.

This clone came up a few times. The read stops 3 residues short of the end of the CDR3; the missing end is completed from the germline J gene. The chain uses TRBV19 and TRBJ2-3, with a possible D match to TRBD2 (5 bases). V lost 1 base to trimming and J lost 0 bases, with 14 bases between them. This CDR3 region has 17 residues. Germline V gene lookup returns CDR1 LNHDA and CDR2 SQIVND (reference sequence). The DNA read from the CDR3 is TGTGCCAGTAGTATAGGACGGACTTACACAAGCACAGATACG. It translates to CASSIGRTYTSTDT. The CDR3 as a whole reads CASSIGRTYTSTDTQYF.

To note about this clone: The read is 3 residues too short to cover the CDR3 end, so that end is filled in from the germline J gene. V is TRBV19 and J is TRBJ1-1; the match to TRBD1 covers 9 bases. This CDR3 is 16 amino acids long. The J segment lost 0 bases and the V segment lost 6 bases, leaving 8 bases of the junction unmatched. CDR1 LNHDA and CDR2 SQIVND come from the germline V gene (reference sequence). Here the CDR3 reads CASSPGQGILNTEAFF. CDR3 DNA, as far as it was read: TGTGCCAGTAGCCCGGGACAGGGAATTTTGAACACTGAA.

With respect to this clone: The read gets to within 3 residues of the CDR3 end, and the germline J gene fills in the rest. The rearrangement uses TRBV6-2 or TRBV6-3 and TRBJ2-7; D is ambiguous. The CDR3 is made up of 14 amino acids. Germline CDR1 reads MNHEY; CDR2 reads SVGEGT. Between the trimmed V and J ends, which lost 2 bases and 3 bases, there was a span of 11 bases. The CDR3 DNA, read in part, is TGTGCCAGCAGTTACCTCGAGACAAGCTACGAG. As protein: CASSYLETSYE. The entire CDR3 sequence reads CASSYLETSYEQYF.